The entry below describes one TCR beta chain. V was cut by 3 bases and J by 1 base, with 15 bases left in between. Per the germline V gene, CDR1 is MRHNA and CDR2 is SNTAGT. The CDR3 sequence is 16 residues long. These data belong to a study of blood T cell repertoires in COVID-19. TCRdb's table, derived via immunoSEQ multiplex PCR, lists solely in-frame clones and lacks some. The sample records about 420,000 clones, 70% to 90% being singletons. The clonotype was recovered from a man aged 18 to 30 with COVID-19, enrolled during active disease. The chain joins TRBV6-4 to TRBJ1-1; perhaps TRBD1 as D (6 bases). The material sequenced was peripheral blood. The CDR3 loop is CASSEPTGSGNTEAFF. The CDR3 DNA follows: TGTGCCAGCAGTGAACCTACAGGGTCGGGGAACACTGAAGCTTTCTTT.